These 2 T cell receptor beta chains share one sample of origin, sequenced in a study of post-analysis software for immune sequencing data. Notes on the study in general: When patients were compared with controls, about 5 TRBV segments were more frequent, TRBV5-6, TRBV5-1 and TRBV20-1 among them.

TCR beta libraries were prepared from cDNA with unique molecular identifiers. TCRdb analysed the PCR reads with MiXCR anew, one entry per CDR3 protein. The sample holds roughly 580,000 distinct CDR3 sequences; around 47% are singletons and the top ten take under 2%. Antigens for these TCRs are unknown. The source material was blood. These receptors came from a girl aged 5 to 17 with multiple sclerosis.

CDR3 loop: CASSAGPSYEQYF. The CDR3 region has the DNA TGTGCCAGCTCGGCGGGACCCTCCTACGAGCAGTACTTC. V is TRBV12-3 or TRBV12-4 and J is TRBJ2-7; D is possibly TRBD2 (6 bases). The V gene lost 8 bases and the J gene lost 0 bases, with 11 bases spanning the gap. This CDR3 is built from 13 residues.

The V call is TRBV20-1, the J call TRBJ2-1; D is possibly TRBD1 (6 bases). The V end was cut by 5 bases, the J end by 6 bases, with 20 bases between. Germline V gives CDR1 DFQATT, CDR2 SNEGSKA (reference sequence). This CDR3 is built from 15 residues. CDR3 nucleotides: TGCAGTGCTGGATACGTACAGGGAAGGGGCAATGAGCAGTTCTTC. Residues: CSAGYVQGRGNEQFF.